The T cell receptor (beta chain) under discussion was sequenced for a study of patients and donors after allogeneic stem cell transplantation (dated by TCRdb to 2020 to 2022). The library was obtained by RT-PCR. This sample was sequenced with a NextSeq 550. The public reads were reanalyzed by TCRdb: fastp trimming at Q25, MiXCR alignment, in-frame beta chains only. Each CDR3 protein appears once, grouped with its most common genes and DNA. The sample has approximately 140,000 distinct CDR3 sequences on record, about a third of them singletons. The top ten hold around half of the sample. This clonotype came up a few times. Its antigen is still unknown. It has no much larger one-base neighbor in the sample; base qualities were not kept. The TCR comes from a human donor who was either an allogeneic HSCT recipient or a stem cell or donor lymphocyte infusion donor (not recorded which). It is not recorded whose cells these are; they may come from a transplant donor. The sample taken for sequencing was blood, either unsorted or a sorted T cell fraction (not recorded which).

The CDR3 region has the sequence CASSSWGKGYSNQPQHF. At the DNA level, the sequence is TGTGCCAGCAGTTCGTGGGGGAAGGGGTATAGCAATCAGCCCCAGCATTTT. The chain links TRBV12-3 or TRBV12-4 with TRBJ1-5; the D region possibly corresponds to TRBD1 (5 bases align). The CDR3, cysteine through phenylalanine, is 17 amino acids long. Only the CDR3 DNA stays, 51 bases, in frame from base 1. Cut back by 4 bases and 0 bases, the V and J ends lie 16 bases apart.